This T cell receptor beta chain comes out of a study of T cells expressing NK-cell markers. There are 15 residues in the CDR3. CDR1 is MNHEY and CDR2 is SMNVEV in the germline V gene (reference sequence). TCR beta cDNA was generated via 5'RACE template switching incorporating UMIs. TCRdb reprocessed the 5' RACE reads and stores each CDR3 protein as one record, lacking DNA. The listing records about 160,000 distinct CDR3 sequences. Sequencing was performed on blood T cells: a sorted CD56 or NKG2C T cell subset, CD4+ or CD8+ T cells, or bulk PBMC T cells (not recorded which). This TCR derives from a woman aged 18 to 75 in good health. The chain uses TRBV27 and TRBJ1-6. The CDR3 loop reads CASRPADARNSPLHF.